These T cell receptor beta chains were read from a single sample in a study of cytomegalovirus exposure and HLA in healthy donors. Clones were read by immunoSEQ multiplex PCR, and TCRdb kept only the in-frame ones, dropping some. This table has fewer than 200,000 clones, approximately 75% appearing once. The material sequenced was PBMCs. These receptor sequences come from a girl aged 5 to 17 in good health and CMV-seronegative. Each CDR3 is given with its conserved first and last residue. The order of the fields is D gene, clone size, V gene, J gene, CDR3 protein, CDR3 DNA. D genes are given only for firm matches. Clone size is given for some rows only: seen once, a few or many times, or a class if the clone is expanded.

d_call: NA
clone_size: NA
v_call: TRBV11-2
j_call: TRBJ1-4
cdr3_aa: CASSLDAPTHEKLFF
cdr3_nt: TGTGCCAGCAGCTTAGACGCTCCTACCCATGAAAAACTGTTTTTT

d_call: TRBD1
clone_size: NA
v_call: TRBV7-9
j_call: TRBJ1-6
cdr3_aa: CASSLVPTGVRANSPLHF
cdr3_nt: TGTGCCAGCAGCCTCGTCCCGACAGGGGTGAGGGCCAATTCACCCCTCCACTTT

d_call: NA
clone_size: NA
v_call: TRBV4-2
j_call: TRBJ2-7
cdr3_aa: CASSPIGGLLNEQYF
cdr3_nt: TGTGCCAGCAGCCCCATCGGGGGGCTGTTGAACGAGCAGTACTTC

d_call: TRBD1
clone_size: NA
v_call: TRBV11-2
j_call: TRBJ1-1
cdr3_aa: CASRRQGRETEAFF
cdr3_nt: TGTGCCAGCAGGCGACAGGGGCGAGAAACTGAAGCTTTCTTT

d_call: NA
clone_size: NA
v_call: TRBV2
j_call: TRBJ2-1
cdr3_aa: CASRGRAYNEQFF
cdr3_nt: TGTGCCAGCAGGGGCAGGGCTTACAATGAGCAGTTCTTC

d_call: NA
clone_size: NA
v_call: TRBV27
j_call: TRBJ1-1
cdr3_aa: CASQRGGTEAFF
cdr3_nt: TGTGCCAGCCAGCGCGGAGGGACTGAAGCTTTCTTT

d_call: NA
clone_size: NA
v_call: TRBV28
j_call: TRBJ2-2
cdr3_aa: CAGRTSTGELFF
cdr3_nt: TGTGCCGGACGGACAAGCACCGGGGAGCTGTTTTTT

d_call: TRBD1
clone_size: once
v_call: TRBV5-1
j_call: TRBJ2-3
cdr3_aa: CASSSDPGQRSTDTQYF
cdr3_nt: TGCGCCAGCAGCTCGGATCCGGGACAGCGAAGCACAGATACGCAGTATTTT

d_call: TRBD2
clone_size: many
v_call: TRBV6-4
j_call: TRBJ2-3
cdr3_aa: CASSPSPSGGADTQYF
cdr3_nt: TGTGCCAGCAGCCCAAGCCCTAGCGGGGGGGCCGATACGCAGTATTTT

d_call: NA
clone_size: few
v_call: TRBV2
j_call: TRBJ1-2
cdr3_aa: CATHESLADSNYGYTF
cdr3_nt: TGTGCCACCCATGAAAGTTTGGCGGATTCTAACTATGGCTACACCTTC

d_call: NA
clone_size: NA
v_call: TRBV7-9
j_call: TRBJ2-3
cdr3_aa: CATPRGGAENTQYF
cdr3_nt: TGTGCCACCCCAAGGGGGGGGGCGGAGAATACGCAGTATTTT

d_call: TRBD1
clone_size: NA
v_call: TRBV7-3
j_call: TRBJ2-1
cdr3_aa: CASSPDGTGGMNEQFF
cdr3_nt: TGTGCCAGCAGCCCGGACGGGACAGGGGGTATGAATGAGCAGTTCTTC

d_call: TRBD1
clone_size: few
v_call: TRBV7-9
j_call: TRBJ1-4
cdr3_aa: CASSFGQGGEKLFF
cdr3_nt: TGTGCCAGCAGTTTCGGACAGGGAGGGGAAAAACTGTTTTTT

d_call: NA
clone_size: few
v_call: TRBV7-9
j_call: TRBJ1-4
cdr3_aa: CASTFQGEKLFF
cdr3_nt: TGTGCCAGCACCTTCCAGGGTGAAAAACTGTTTTTT

d_call: NA
clone_size: NA
v_call: TRBV6-1
j_call: TRBJ2-3
cdr3_aa: CASSELQFFTDTQYF
cdr3_nt: TGTGCCAGCAGTGAGTTACAGTTCTTCACAGATACGCAGTATTTT

d_call: NA
clone_size: NA
v_call: TRBV12-5
j_call: TRBJ1-5
cdr3_aa: CASGFRGNQPQHF
cdr3_nt: TGTGCTAGTGGTTTTCGAGGGAATCAGCCCCAGCATTTT

d_call: NA
clone_size: NA
v_call: TRBV14
j_call: TRBJ1-2
cdr3_aa: CASSHRVLNGYTF
cdr3_nt: TGTGCCAGCAGCCACAGGGTCCTGAATGGCTACACCTTC

d_call: TRBD1
clone_size: NA
v_call: TRBV2
j_call: TRBJ2-2
cdr3_aa: CASSVFQGAAAGELFF
cdr3_nt: TGTGCCAGCAGTGTGTTTCAGGGGGCCGCGGCCGGGGAGCTGTTTTTT

d_call: NA
clone_size: few
v_call: TRBV5-1
j_call: TRBJ2-5
cdr3_aa: CASSPAVGGTNLVQETQYF
cdr3_nt: TGCGCCAGCAGCCCCGCGGTTGGGGGCACCAACCTCGTCCAAGAGACCCAGTACTTC

d_call: TRBD1
clone_size: once
v_call: TRBV19
j_call: TRBJ1-2
cdr3_aa: CASNSGGHAGTGEYGYTF
cdr3_nt: TGTGCCAGTAACTCGGGGGGACATGCCGGGACAGGGGAGTATGGCTACACCTTC